This entry concerns a single T cell receptor beta chain. This sample stems from a study of blood T cell repertoires in COVID-19. Enrollees, roughly 18 to 89 years old, lived in 25 or so US areas. Authors' analysis steps: Estimated nucleated cell counts came from reference gene primer amplification. Generated by immunoSEQ multiplex PCR, the TCRdb table keeps only in-frame clones and is missing some. V and J calls and clone size follow that table, whereas D and trimming were derived from the DNA. Of under 250,000 clones listed, 80% are singletons. V lost 3 bases and J 3 bases, leaving 19 bases between the germline ends. Germline lookup yields CDR1 SGDLS and CDR2 YYNGEE. This CDR3 has 16 residues.

The sequence came from a man aged 30 to 39 with acute COVID-19. The chain carries TRBV9 and TRBJ2-7; tentatively, D is TRBD1 (6 bases). Material for sequencing was PBMCs or T cells enriched from blood (not recorded which). The CDR3 DNA reads TGTGCCAGCAGCGCGCAAGGGTTGACAGGAAACTACGAGCAGTACTTC. Its translation: CASSAQGLTGNYEQYF.